Described below is a single T cell receptor beta chain sequence and its context. What it binds is unknown. The sample belongs to a study of cytomegalovirus exposure and HLA in healthy donors. Study findings and constraints: An analysis that was carried out later associated about 17,000 TCR beta sequences with HLA alleles at 0.05 false discovery rate. According to an earlier analysis, most TCR beta V segments yielded productive rearrangements about 90% or about 30% of the time.

V dropped 5 bases and J dropped 0 bases, with 11 bases sitting between them. Per germline, CDR1 LNHDA and CDR2 SQIVND (reference sequence). The CDR3 is 16 residues long. Primers: 60 Vbeta forward and 13 Jbeta reverse. The method was immunoSEQ multiplex PCR; TCRdb's version includes in-frame clones alone and lacks a portion of them. The repertoire holds about 160,000 clones, with about three quarters as singletons. This rearrangement joins TRBV19 to TRBJ2-6; D may be TRBD1 (6 bases). The source of this sequence is a woman between 40 and 50 years old in good health and CMV-seropositive. The material sequenced was PBMCs. CDR3 nucleotide sequence: TGTGCCAGTAGTCCCAGGGGCCGCTCTGGGGCCAACGTCCTGACTTTC. It encodes CASSPRGRSGANVLTF.